These 10 T cell receptor beta chains originate from one sample sequenced in a study of T cells after yellow fever vaccination. TCRdb re-called the 5' RACE reads through MiXCR, storing one row per CDR3 protein. The sample has 310,000 or so distinct CDR3 sequences; 3.6% are singletons. The sequenced sample was PBMCs, obtained on the day of the yellow fever booster vaccination. All receptors come from a man in his late teens or twenties who received the YFV17D yellow fever vaccine.

This clonotype was seen a few times. The rearrangement uses TRBV5-4 and TRBJ1-1, with 7 bases fitting TRBD1. Germline V gives CDR1 SGHNT, CDR2 YYREEE (reference sequence). The length of the CDR3 is 14 residues. The J segment lost 1 base and the V segment lost 0 bases, leaving 0 bases of the junction unmatched. As DNA, the CDR3 is TGTGCCAGCAGCTTGGGGGACAGGAACACTGAAGCTTTCTTT. As protein: CASSLGDRNTEAFF.

This clonotype was picked up many times. This sequence joins TRBV3-1 and TRBJ2-1; possible D gene TRBD2, 6 bases. V lost 0 bases and J 8 bases, leaving 17 bases between the germline ends. The V gene's germline CDR1 is LGHDT and CDR2 YNNKEL (reference sequence). The CDR3 extends over 16 amino acids. The CDR3 DNA reads TGTGCCAGCAGCCAAGACGAGGGCGGGGAACCCCATGAGCAGTTCTTC. Encoded protein: CASSQDEGGEPHEQFF.

Only a few counts were recorded for this clonotype. The chain joins TRBV6-5 to TRBJ1-2, with D tentatively TRBD1 (6 bases). The CDR3 runs to 11 residues. Germline-derived CDR1 and CDR2 are MNHEY and SVGAGI. V was trimmed by 11 bases and J by 8 bases, leaving 15 bases between them. This chain's CDR3 is CAAGGHGGYTF. CDR3 nucleotides: TGTGCCGCGGGGGGCCACGGGGGCTACACCTTC.

This clonotype has a handful of counts. This chain links TRBV5-6 with TRBJ1-5; 7 bases align to TRBD1. V shed 4 bases and J 9 bases; nucleotides not matched to a gene: 4. Germline V lookup: CDR1 SGHDT, CDR2 YYEEEE. This CDR3 has 12 residues. The CDR3, as DNA: TGTGCCAGCAGCCAAGGGGGCTTGCCCCAGCATTTT. Amino acids: CASSQGGLPQHF.

This clonotype was detected a few times. The rearrangement joins TRBV10-3 to TRBJ2-2; D not resolved. V was cut by 0 bases and J by 9 bases, with 8 bases left in between. The CDR3 has 13 residues. CDR1 is ENHRY, CDR2 SYGVKD, per germline. The CDR3 sequence: CAISESPPRELFF. CDR3 bases: TGTGCCATCAGTGAGTCCCCTCCCAGGGAGCTGTTTTTT.

At least ten counts were recorded for this clonotype. The gene calls are TRBV5-1 and TRBJ2-3; D call uncertain. The germline gives CDR1 SGHRS, CDR2 YFSETQ. The ends were cut back, 7 bases at V and 6 bases at J, with 9 bases in the middle. The CDR3 is 11 amino acids. In DNA, the CDR3 is TGCGCCAGCTCACTAATGGATACGCAGTATTTT. Its translation: CASSLMDTQYF.

This clonotype was seen repeatedly, ten times or more. In DNA, the CDR3 is TGCAGCGTTGCGGACGGTCTAATTGGCAATCAGCCCCAGCATTTT. It translates to CSVADGLIGNQPQHF. This chain joins TRBV29-1 and TRBJ1-5; no clear D gene. Germline V gene lookup returns CDR1 SQVTM and CDR2 ANQGSEA. CDR3 length: 15 amino acids. Trimming removed 4 bases from V and 2 bases from J, with 15 bases in between.

V is TRBV18 and J is TRBJ2-5; 7 bases align to TRBD1. V was clipped by 5 bases and J by 2 bases; unmatched bases: 5. The CDR3 loop spans 14 amino acids. From germline, CDR1 is KGHSH and CDR2 LQKENI. CDR3 in amino acids: CASSTGTVQETQYF. In nucleotides, the CDR3 is TGTGCCAGCTCAACCGGGACAGTACAAGAGACCCAGTACTTC.

This clonotype was picked up a small number of times. The rearrangement links TRBV6-6 to TRBJ2-5, with 8 nucleotides matching TRBD2. The J segment lost 9 bases and the V segment lost 6 bases, leaving 21 bases of the junction unmatched. Per the germline V gene, CDR1 is MNHNY and CDR2 is SVGAGI (reference sequence). The CDR3 has 17 amino acids. DNA of the CDR3: TGTGCCAGCAGCTCCAACATCGGACTAGCCTCGGTTAAGGCCCAGTACTTC. Protein product: CASSSNIGLASVKAQYF.

This clonotype has just a few counts. The chain links TRBV14 to TRBJ2-3, with D possibly matching TRBD2 (5 bases). The germline V and J ends were trimmed by 1 base and 6 bases, with 20 bases remaining between them. This CDR3 contains 17 residues. Germline V gene data show CDR1 as SGHDN and CDR2 as FVKESK. The CDR3: CASSQVRATWNHDTQYF. DNA of the CDR3: TGTGCCAGCAGCCAAGTGAGGGCAACCTGGAACCACGATACGCAGTATTTT. The full variable domain, in which reference TRBV14 and TRBJ2-3 provide the parts outside the CDR3, is EAGVTQFPSHSVIEKGQTVTLRCDPISGHDNLYWYRRVMGKEIKFLLHFVKESKQDESGMPNNRFLAERTGGTYSTLKVQPAELEDSGVYFCASSQVRATWNHDTQYFGPGTRLTVL.